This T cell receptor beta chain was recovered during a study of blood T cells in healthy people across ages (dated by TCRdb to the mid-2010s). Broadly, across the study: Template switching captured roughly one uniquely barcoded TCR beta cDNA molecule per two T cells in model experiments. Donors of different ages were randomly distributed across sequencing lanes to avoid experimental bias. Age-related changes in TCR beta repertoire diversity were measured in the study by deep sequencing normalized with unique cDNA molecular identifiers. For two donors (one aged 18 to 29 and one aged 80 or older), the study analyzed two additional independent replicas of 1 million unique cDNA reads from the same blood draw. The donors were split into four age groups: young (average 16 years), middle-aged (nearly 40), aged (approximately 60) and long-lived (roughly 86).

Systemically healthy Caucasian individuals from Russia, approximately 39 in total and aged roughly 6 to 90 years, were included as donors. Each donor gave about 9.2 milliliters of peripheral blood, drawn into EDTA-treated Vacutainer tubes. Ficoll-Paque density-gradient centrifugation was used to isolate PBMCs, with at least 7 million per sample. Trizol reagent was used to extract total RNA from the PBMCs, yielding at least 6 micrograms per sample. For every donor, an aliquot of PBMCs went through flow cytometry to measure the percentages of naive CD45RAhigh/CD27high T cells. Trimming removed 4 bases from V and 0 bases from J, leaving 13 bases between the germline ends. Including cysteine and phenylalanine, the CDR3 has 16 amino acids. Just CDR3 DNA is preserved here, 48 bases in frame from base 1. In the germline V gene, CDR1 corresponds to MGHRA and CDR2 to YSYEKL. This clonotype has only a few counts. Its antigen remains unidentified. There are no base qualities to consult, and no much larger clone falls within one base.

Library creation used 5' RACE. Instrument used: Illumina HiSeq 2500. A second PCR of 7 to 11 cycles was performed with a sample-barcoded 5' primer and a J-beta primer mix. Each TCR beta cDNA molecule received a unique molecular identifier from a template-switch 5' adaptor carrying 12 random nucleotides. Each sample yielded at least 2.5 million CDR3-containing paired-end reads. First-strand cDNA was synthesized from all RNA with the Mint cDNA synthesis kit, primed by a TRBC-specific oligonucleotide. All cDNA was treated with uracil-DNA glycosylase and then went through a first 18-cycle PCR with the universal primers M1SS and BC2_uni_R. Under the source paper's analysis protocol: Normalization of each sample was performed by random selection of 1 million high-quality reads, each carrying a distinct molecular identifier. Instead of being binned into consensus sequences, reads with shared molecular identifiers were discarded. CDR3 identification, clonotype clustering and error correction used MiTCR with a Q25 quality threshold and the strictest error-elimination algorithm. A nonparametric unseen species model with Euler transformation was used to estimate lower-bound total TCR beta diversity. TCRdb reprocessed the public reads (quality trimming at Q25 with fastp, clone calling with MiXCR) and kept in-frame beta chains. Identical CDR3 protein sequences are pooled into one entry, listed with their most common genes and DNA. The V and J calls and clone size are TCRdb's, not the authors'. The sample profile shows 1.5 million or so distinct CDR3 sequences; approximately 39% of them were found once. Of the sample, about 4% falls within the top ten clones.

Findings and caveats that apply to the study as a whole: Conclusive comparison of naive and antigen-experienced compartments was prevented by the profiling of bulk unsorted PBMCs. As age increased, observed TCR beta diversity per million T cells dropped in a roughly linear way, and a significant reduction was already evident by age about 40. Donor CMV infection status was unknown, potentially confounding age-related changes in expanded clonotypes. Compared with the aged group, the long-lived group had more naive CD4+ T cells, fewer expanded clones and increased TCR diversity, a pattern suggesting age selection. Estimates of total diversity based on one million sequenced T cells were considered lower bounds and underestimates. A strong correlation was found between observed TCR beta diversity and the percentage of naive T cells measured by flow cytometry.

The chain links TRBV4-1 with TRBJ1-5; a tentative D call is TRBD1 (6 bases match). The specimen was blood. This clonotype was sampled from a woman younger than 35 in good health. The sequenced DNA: TGCGCCAGCAGCCCATACGGACAGTATAGCAATCAGCCCCAGCATTTT. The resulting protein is CASSPYGQYSNQPQHF.